The 17 T cell receptor beta chains presented below share a single source sample, sequenced in a study of blood T cell repertoires in COVID-19. The method was immunoSEQ multiplex PCR; TCRdb's version includes in-frame clones alone and lacks a portion of them. The table lists approximately 180,000 clones, roughly 85% of them singletons. Material: peripheral blood. The receptor set was obtained from a human donor with active or convalescent COVID-19. The donor label of this sample is uncertain.

J is TRBJ1-2 and V is TRBV18; D is perhaps TRBD1 (5 bases). The germline V gene encodes CDR1 KGHSH and CDR2 LQKENI. CDR3 size: 14 residues. Trimming took 2 bases from V and 2 from J, leaving 9 bases between them. DNA for the CDR3: TGTGCCAGCTCACCAGCGGCAGGGAACTATGGCTACACCTTC. Translation: CASSPAAGNYGYTF.

This chain joins TRBV9 and TRBJ2-1; TRBD2 agrees at 8 bases. This CDR3 spans 16 amino acids. Germline CDR1 SGDLS, CDR2 YYNGEE. Germline trimming cut 3 bases from V and 1 base from J; bases unmatched to any gene: 6. CDR3 coding DNA: TGTGCCAGCAGCGCCCCCGGGGGGGGGTCCTACAATGAGCAGTTCTTC. Translated: CASSAPGGGSYNEQFF.

The genes are TRBV28 and TRBJ1-3, with a tentative D call TRBD1 (6 bases). This CDR3 is built from 17 residues. V was clipped by 6 bases and J by 1 base, with 19 bases between them. Germline CDR1 reads MDHEN; CDR2 reads SYDVKM. The CDR3 sequence: CASRRGGGGVSGNTIYF. Written as DNA, the CDR3 is TGTGCCAGCAGACGTGGGGGAGGGGGGGTATCTGGAAACACCATATATTTT.

The J gene is TRBJ1-2, the V gene TRBV14; D perhaps matches TRBD1 (6 bases). V lost 1 base and J lost 1, with 10 bases in between. Germline V gene lookup returns CDR1 SGHDN and CDR2 FVKESK. This CDR3 spans 15 amino acids. CDR3 nucleotide sequence: TGTGCCAGCAGCCAAGGCCTCAGGGGTAACTATGGCTACACCTTC. It encodes CASSQGLRGNYGYTF.

The chain joins TRBV29-1 to TRBJ2-6, with 9 nucleotides matching TRBD2. CDR1 is SQVTM, CDR2 ANQGSEA, per germline. This CDR3 comprises 16 residues. Germline trimming cut 6 bases from V and 0 bases from J; bases unmatched to any gene: 6. The DNA of the CDR3 is TGCAGCGTGGCCGGGACTAGCTCCTCTGGGGCCAACGTCCTGACTTTC. Translation gives CSVAGTSSSGANVLTF.

The genes are TRBV7-2 and TRBJ1-1; weak D call: TRBD1 (5 bases). Germline values: CDR1 SGHTA, CDR2 FQGNSA. The V and J ends lost 0 bases and 9 bases respectively, with 8 bases between them. There are 12 residues in the CDR3. CDR3 sequence: CASSLAGTKAFF. The CDR3 nucleotides are TGTGCCAGCAGCTTAGCTGGGACTAAAGCTTTCTTT.

The genes are TRBV9 and TRBJ2-5; TRBD2 might be the D (5 bases). This CDR3 spans 15 amino acids. The germline V gene encodes CDR1 SGDLS and CDR2 YYNGEE. Trimming removed 0 bases from V and 7 bases from J, with 16 bases in between. Here the CDR3 reads CASSVAGLATSTQYF. CDR3 DNA sequence: TGTGCCAGCAGCGTAGCAGGACTCGCCACGTCGACCCAGTACTTC.

This clone was found a few times. This chain connects TRBV7-9 to TRBJ1-4; 8 bases agree with TRBD1. There are 16 residues in the CDR3. Germline loops: CDR1 SEHNR, CDR2 FQNEAQ (reference sequence). With 1 base clipped from V and 7 bases from J, the junction kept 8 bases outside the gene matches. CDR3 bases: TGTGCCAGCAGCTTAGTTCGGACAGGGTGGAGTGAAAAACTGTTTTTT. Its protein product is CASSLVRTGWSEKLFF.

This rearrangement joins TRBV15 to TRBJ1-1; D might be TRBD1 (5 bases). The CDR3 has 13 residues. Germline loops: CDR1 LNHNV, CDR2 YYDKDF (reference sequence). The germline V and J ends were trimmed by 5 bases and 0 bases, with 7 bases remaining between them. CDR3 nucleotides: TGTGCCACCAGCCAGGGCATGAACACTGAAGCTTTCTTT. It translates to CATSQGMNTEAFF.

V and J are TRBV28 and TRBJ1-3, with TRBD1 matching over 10 bases. Germline V gives CDR1 MDHEN, CDR2 SYDVKM. The CDR3 extends over 18 amino acids. V trimming: 6 bases; J trimming: 7 bases; junction bases outside the gene matches: 18. The CDR3 sequence is CASSFLGDRGIEVNTIYF. The CDR3 nucleotides are TGTGCCAGCAGCTTTTTAGGGGACAGGGGAATCGAAGTCAACACCATATATTTT. The full variable domain, with the rest looked up from reference TRBV28 and TRBJ1-3, is DVKVTQSSRYLVKRTGEKVFLECVQDMDHENMFWYRQDPGLGLRLIYFSYDVKMKEKGDIPEGYSVSREKKERFSLILESASTNQTSMYLCASSFLGDRGIEVNTIYFGEGSWLTVV.

The rearrangement joins TRBV6-6 to TRBJ2-1; D may be TRBD2 (6 bases). Looked up from germline, CDR1 is MNHNY and CDR2 is SVGAGI (reference sequence). The length of the CDR3 is 14 residues. Deletions cut 8 bases from V and 0 bases from J, with 11 bases between. The CDR3 DNA follows: TGTGCCAGCTCCCGGGGGAGCTCCTACAATGAGCAGTTCTTC. Its translation: CASSRGSSYNEQFF.

This clone was seen only a few times. One end of the junction varies from germline; a read error may be responsible. The V call is TRBV28, the J call TRBJ2-3; D is possibly TRBD2 (5 bases). Germline CDR1 reads MDHEN; CDR2 reads SYDVKM. The CDR3 sequence is 14 residues long. CDR3 nucleotide sequence: TGTGCCTGCAGGAGAGCGGAGAGTTCAGATACGCAGTATTTT. It translates to CACRRAESSDTQYF.

The chain recombines TRBV18 with TRBJ1-2; no clear D gene. The CDR3 has 13 residues. V lost 4 bases to trimming and J lost 3 bases, with 9 bases between them. Germline-derived CDR1 and CDR2 are KGHSH and LQKENI. In DNA form, the CDR3 reads TGTGCCAGCTCACTCGGCCAGGACTATGGCTACACCTTC. Residues: CASSLGQDYGYTF. The whole variable domain, filled in from reference TRBV18 and TRBJ1-2, reads NAGVMQNPRHLVRRRGQEARLRCSPMKGHSHVYWYRQLPEEGLKFMVYLQKENIIDESGMPKERFSAEFPKEGPSILRIQQVVRGDSAAYFCASSLGQDYGYTFGSGTRLTVV.

The J gene is TRBJ2-5, the V gene TRBV5-1, with a possible D match to TRBD2 (6 bases). The ends were cut back, 4 bases at V and 5 bases at J, with 12 bases in the middle. Per germline, CDR1 SGHRS and CDR2 YFSETQ. There are 13 residues in the CDR3. The CDR3 sequence is CASSLGGTETQYF. The DNA for the CDR3 is TGCGCCAGCAGCCTAGGCGGGACGGAGACCCAGTACTTC. The full variable domain, with the rest looked up from reference TRBV5-1 and TRBJ2-5, is KAGVTQTPRYLIKTRGQQVTLSCSPISGHRSVSWYQQTPGQGLQFLFEYFSETQRNKGNFPGRFSGRQFSNSRSEMNVSTLELGDSALYLCASSLGGTETQYFGPGTRLLVL.

V usage is TRBV9 and J usage is TRBJ1-5; no clear D. The germline V gene encodes CDR1 SGDLS and CDR2 YYNGEE. This CDR3 spans 12 amino acids. Trimming took off 4 bases at V and 7 bases at J, with 9 bases between the two ends. The CDR3 spells CASSRGNQPQHF. CDR3 nucleotides: TGTGCCAGCAGCAGAGGGAACCAGCCCCAGCATTTT.

V usage is TRBV7-9 and J usage is TRBJ2-2, with D perhaps TRBD2 (5 bases). In germline, CDR1 is SEHNR, CDR2 FQNEAQ (reference sequence). This CDR3 contains 13 residues. With 2 bases removed from V and 6 bases from J, the gap between germline ends came to 7 bases. CDR3: CASSLTSSGELFF. The DNA of the CDR3 is TGTGCCAGCAGCTTAACTAGTTCCGGGGAGCTGTTTTTT.

Judged by abundance, this clone is medium-sized (0.01 to 0.1%). The CDR3 region has the DNA TGTGCCAGCAGTTTACCCAGTTCACCCCTCCACTTT. This codes for CASSLPSSPLHF. The gene calls are TRBV12-3 or TRBV12-4 and TRBJ1-6, with D uncertain. Trimming cost V 2 bases and J 9 bases, with 5 bases left between them. CDR3 size: 12 residues.